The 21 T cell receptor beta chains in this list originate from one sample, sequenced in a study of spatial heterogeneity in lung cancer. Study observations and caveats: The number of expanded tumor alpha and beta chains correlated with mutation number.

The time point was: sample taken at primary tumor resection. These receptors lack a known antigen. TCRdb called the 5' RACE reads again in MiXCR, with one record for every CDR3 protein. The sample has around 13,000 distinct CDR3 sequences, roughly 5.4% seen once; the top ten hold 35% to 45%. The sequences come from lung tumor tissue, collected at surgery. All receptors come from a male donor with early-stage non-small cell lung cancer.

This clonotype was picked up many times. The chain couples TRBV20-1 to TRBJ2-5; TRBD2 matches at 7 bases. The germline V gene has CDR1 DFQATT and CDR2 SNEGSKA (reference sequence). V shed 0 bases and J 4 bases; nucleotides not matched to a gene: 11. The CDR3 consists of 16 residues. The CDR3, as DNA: TGCAGTGCTAGAGATCCCGTGACTAGCTTTTCAGAGACCCAGTACTTC. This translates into CSARDPVTSFSETQYF.

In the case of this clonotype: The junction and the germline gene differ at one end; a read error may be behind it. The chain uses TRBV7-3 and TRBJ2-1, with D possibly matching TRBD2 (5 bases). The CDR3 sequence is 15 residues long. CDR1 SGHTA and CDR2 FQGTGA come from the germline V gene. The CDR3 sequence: CANSPLAGSYNEQFF. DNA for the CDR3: TGTGCCAACAGCCCTCTTGCGGGTTCCTACAATGAGCAGTTCTTC. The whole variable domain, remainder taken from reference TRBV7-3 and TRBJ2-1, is GAGVSQTPSNKVTEKGKYVELRCDPISGHTALYWYRQSLGQGPEFLIYFQGTGAADDSGLPNDRFFAVRPEGSVSTLKIQRTERGDSAVYLCANSPLAGSYNEQFFGPGTRLTVL.

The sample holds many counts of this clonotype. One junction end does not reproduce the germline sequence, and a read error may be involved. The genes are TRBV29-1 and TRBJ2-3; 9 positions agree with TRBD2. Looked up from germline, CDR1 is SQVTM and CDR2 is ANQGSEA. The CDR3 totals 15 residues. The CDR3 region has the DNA TGCAGCGCCGCACAGTCAGCGGGAGGCACCGATACGCAGTATTTT. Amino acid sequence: CSAAQSAGGTDTQYF.

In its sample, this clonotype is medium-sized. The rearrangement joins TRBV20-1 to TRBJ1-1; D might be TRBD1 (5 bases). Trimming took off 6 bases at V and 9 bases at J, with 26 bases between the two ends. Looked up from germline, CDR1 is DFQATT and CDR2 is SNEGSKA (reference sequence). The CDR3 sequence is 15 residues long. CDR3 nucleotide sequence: TGCAGTGCCCAGAACCGGGACCAAGGAACCCATCAAGCTTTCTTT. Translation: CSAQNRDQGTHQAFF.

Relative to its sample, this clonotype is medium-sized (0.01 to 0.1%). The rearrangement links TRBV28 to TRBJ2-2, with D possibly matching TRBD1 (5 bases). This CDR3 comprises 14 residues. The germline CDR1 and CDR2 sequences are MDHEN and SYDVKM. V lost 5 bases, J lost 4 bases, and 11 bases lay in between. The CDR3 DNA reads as TGTGCCAGCAGTCGGCAGGGCGGCACCGGGGAGCTGTTTTTT. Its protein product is CASSRQGGTGELFF.

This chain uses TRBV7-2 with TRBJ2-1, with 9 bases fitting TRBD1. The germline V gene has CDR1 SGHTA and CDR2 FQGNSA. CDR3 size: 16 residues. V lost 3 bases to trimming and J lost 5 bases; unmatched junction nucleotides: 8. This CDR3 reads CASSFDRGDIDNEQFF. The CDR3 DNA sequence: TGTGCCAGCAGCTTCGACAGGGGGGATATCGACAATGAGCAGTTCTTC.

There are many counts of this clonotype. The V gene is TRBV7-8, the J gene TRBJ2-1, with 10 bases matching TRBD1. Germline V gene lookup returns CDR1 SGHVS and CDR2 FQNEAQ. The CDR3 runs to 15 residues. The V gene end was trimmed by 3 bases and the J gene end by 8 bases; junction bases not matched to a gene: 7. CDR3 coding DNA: TGTGCCAGCAGCTTCTCGGGACAGGGGTTTGATGAGCAGTTCTTC. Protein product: CASSFSGQGFDEQFF. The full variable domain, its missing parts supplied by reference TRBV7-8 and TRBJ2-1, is GAGVSQSPRYKVAKRGQDVALRCDPISGHVSLFWYQQALGQGPEFLTYFQNEAQLDKSGLPSDRFFAERPEGSVSTLKIQRTQQEDSAVYLCASSFSGQGFDEQFFGPGTRLTVL.

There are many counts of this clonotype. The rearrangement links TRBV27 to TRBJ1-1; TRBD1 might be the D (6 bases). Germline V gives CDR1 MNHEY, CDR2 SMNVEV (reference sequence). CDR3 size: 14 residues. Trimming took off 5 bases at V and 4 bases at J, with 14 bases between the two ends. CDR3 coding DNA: TGTGCCAGCAGTAATTTCCTGGACAGCACTGAAGCTTTCTTT. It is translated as CASSNFLDSTEAFF.

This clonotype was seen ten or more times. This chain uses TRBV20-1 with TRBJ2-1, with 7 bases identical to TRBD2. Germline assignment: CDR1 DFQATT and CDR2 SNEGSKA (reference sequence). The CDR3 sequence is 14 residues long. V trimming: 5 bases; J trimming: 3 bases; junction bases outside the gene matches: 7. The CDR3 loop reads CSAQAGDLYNEQFF. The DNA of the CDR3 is TGCAGTGCTCAGGCGGGGGATCTCTACAATGAGCAGTTCTTC.

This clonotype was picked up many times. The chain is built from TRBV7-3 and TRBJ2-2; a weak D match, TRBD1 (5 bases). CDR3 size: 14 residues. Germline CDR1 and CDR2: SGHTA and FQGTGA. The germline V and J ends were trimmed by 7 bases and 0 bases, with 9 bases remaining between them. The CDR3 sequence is CASTQGSNTGELFF. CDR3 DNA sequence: TGTGCCAGCACTCAGGGATCGAACACCGGGGAGCTGTTTTTT.

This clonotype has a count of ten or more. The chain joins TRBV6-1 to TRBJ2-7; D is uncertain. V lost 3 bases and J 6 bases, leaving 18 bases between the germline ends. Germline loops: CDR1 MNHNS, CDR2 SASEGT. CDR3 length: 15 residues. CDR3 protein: CASSDAQLYWGEQYF. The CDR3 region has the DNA TGTGCCAGCAGTGACGCTCAGCTATATTGGGGCGAGCAGTACTTC.

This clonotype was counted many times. In DNA form, the CDR3 reads TGTGCCAGCAGCTCAGAAAATCGTGACACTGAAGCTTTCTTT. Protein: CASSSENRDTEAFF. The rearrangement joins TRBV7-3 to TRBJ1-1; no clear D gene. Trimming pared 4 bases from V and 3 bases from J, leaving 12 bases between. This CDR3 is built from 14 residues. Germline CDR1 reads SGHTA; CDR2 reads FQGTGA.

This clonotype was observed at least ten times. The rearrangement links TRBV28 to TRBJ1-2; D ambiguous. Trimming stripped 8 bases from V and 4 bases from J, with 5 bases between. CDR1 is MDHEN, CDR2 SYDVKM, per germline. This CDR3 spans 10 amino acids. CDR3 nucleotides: TGTGCCAGCGCCGGCTATGGCTACACCTTC. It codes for CASAGYGYTF.

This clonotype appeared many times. The CDR3 coding sequence is TGTGCCAGCAGCGCAGGACCGGTCAATCAGCCCCAGCATTTT. Its protein is CASSAGPVNQPQHF. The J gene is TRBJ1-5, the V gene TRBV9; unclear D gene. Germline V gene sequence: CDR1 SGDLS, CDR2 YYNGEE. V was pared by 3 bases and J by 3 bases, with 10 bases between. The CDR3 sequence is 14 residues long. Using reference TRBV9 and TRBJ1-5 for the parts outside the CDR3, the full variable domain is DSGVTQTPKHLITATGQRVTLRCSPRSGDLSVYWYQQSLDQGLQFLIQYYNGEERAKGNILERFSAQQFPDLHSELNLSSLELGDSALYFCASSAGPVNQPQHFGDGTRLSIL.

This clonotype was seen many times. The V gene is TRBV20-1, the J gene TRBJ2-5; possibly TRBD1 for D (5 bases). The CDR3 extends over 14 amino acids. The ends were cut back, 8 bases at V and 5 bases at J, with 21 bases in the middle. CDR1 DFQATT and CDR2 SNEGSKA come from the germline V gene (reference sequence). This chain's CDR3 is CSSRQIELQETQYF. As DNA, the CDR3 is TGCAGTTCCAGACAGATCGAGCTTCAGGAGACCCAGTACTTC.

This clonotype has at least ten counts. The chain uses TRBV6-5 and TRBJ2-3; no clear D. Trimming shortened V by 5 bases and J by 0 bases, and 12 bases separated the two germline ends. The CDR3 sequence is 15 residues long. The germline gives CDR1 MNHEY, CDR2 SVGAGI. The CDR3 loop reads CASSLVLGSTDTQYF. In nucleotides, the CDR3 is TGTGCCAGCAGTCTTGTGCTGGGAAGCACAGATACGCAGTATTTT.

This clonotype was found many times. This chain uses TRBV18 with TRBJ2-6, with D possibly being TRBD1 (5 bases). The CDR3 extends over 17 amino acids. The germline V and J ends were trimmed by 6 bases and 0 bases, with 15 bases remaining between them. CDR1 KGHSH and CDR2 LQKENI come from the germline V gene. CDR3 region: CASSPMTANSGANVLTF. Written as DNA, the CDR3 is TGTGCCAGCTCCCCAATGACAGCCAACTCTGGGGCCAACGTCCTGACTTTC.

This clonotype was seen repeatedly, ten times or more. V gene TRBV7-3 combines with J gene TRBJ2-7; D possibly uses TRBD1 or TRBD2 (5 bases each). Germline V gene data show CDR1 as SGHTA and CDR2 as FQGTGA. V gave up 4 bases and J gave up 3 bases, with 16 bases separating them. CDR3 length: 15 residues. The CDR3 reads CASSSTRWGIYEQYV. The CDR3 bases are TGTGCCAGCAGCTCCACGCGATGGGGGATCTACGAGCAGTACGTC.

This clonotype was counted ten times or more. The CDR3 is CSARVWTGERTEAFF. In nucleotides, the CDR3 is TGCAGTGCTAGGGTATGGACAGGGGAAAGGACTGAAGCTTTCTTT. The V gene is TRBV20-1, the J gene TRBJ1-1; 9 positions match TRBD1. Trimming removed 3 bases from V and 5 bases from J; junction bases left unmatched: 10. The CDR3 is 15 residues long. The germline CDR1 and CDR2 sequences are DFQATT and SNEGSKA (reference sequence).

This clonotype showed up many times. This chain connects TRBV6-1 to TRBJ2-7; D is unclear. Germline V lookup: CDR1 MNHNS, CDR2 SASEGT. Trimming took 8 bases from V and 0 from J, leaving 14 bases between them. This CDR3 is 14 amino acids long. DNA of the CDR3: TGTGCCAGCTGTCCGGACGGAACCTCCTACGAGCAGTACTTC. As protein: CASCPDGTSYEQYF.

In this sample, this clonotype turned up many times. The CDR3 protein is CASSPAGVSYNEQFF. In DNA, the CDR3 is TGTGCCAGCAGTCCAGCGGGAGTCTCCTACAATGAGCAGTTCTTC. This chain connects TRBV12-3 or TRBV12-4 to TRBJ2-1, with 8 bases aligning to TRBD2. V shed 5 bases and J 0 bases; nucleotides not matched to a gene: 3. The CDR3 spans 15 residues.